This record concerns one T cell receptor beta chain sequence. Antigen: not known. The entry originates in a study of T cell repertoires in cytomegalovirus infection. Overall study: Well-studied HLA-B-restricted CMV epitopes were used in the study alongside recently identified HLA-C-restricted ones. Indications of both CMV infection and matching HLA type were provided by public TCR beta signatures.

CDR1 is MGHRA and CDR2 is YSYEKL in the germline V gene. There are 14 residues in the CDR3. V was trimmed by 0 bases and J by 8 bases, leaving 13 bases between them. In TCRdb, the reads were re-called with MiXCR into one record per CDR3 protein. Here the sample spans around 100,000 distinct CDR3 sequences, roughly 30% being singletons. This receptor was taken from a human donor in good health (CMV status not recorded). Some clones in this sample may be carry-over from other donors' samples. The chain has TRBV4-1 and TRBJ1-2; the D is unclear. Material: CD8+ T cells from cultured PBMCs, obtained from culture after CMV antigen stimulation. The CDR3 nucleotides read TGCGCCAGCAGCCAAGATCTCGGCCCCGCGGGCTACACCTTC. Protein: CASSQDLGPAGYTF.